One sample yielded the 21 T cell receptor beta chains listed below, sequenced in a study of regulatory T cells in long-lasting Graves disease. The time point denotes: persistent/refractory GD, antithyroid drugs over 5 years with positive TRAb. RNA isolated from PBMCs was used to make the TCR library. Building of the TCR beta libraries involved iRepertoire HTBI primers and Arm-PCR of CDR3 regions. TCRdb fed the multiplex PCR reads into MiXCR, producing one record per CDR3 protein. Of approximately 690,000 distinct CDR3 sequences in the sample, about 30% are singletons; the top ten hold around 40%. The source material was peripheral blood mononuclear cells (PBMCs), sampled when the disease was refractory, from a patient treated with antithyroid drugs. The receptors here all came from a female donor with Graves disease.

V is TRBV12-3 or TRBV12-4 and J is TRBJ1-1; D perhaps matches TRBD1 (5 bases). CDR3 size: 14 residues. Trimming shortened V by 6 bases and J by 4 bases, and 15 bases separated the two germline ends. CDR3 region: CASRAGGGTTEAFF. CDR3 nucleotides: TGTGCCAGCAGGGCGGGGGGAGGGACCACTGAAGCTTTCTTT.

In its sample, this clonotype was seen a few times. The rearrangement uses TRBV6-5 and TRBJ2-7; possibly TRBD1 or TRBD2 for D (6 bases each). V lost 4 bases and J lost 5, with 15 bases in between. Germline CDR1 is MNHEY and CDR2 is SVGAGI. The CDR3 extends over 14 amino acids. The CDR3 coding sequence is TGTGCCAGCAGTTTCACCAGGGGCGGGAACGAGCAGTACTTC. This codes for CASSFTRGGNEQYF.

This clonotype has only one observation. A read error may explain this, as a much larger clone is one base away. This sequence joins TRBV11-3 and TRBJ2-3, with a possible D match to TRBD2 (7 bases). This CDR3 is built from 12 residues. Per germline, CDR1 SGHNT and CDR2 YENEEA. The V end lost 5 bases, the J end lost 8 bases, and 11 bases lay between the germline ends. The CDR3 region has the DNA TGTGCCAGCAGCAAAGGGGGGGGTACGCAGTATTTT. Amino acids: CASSKGGGTQYF.

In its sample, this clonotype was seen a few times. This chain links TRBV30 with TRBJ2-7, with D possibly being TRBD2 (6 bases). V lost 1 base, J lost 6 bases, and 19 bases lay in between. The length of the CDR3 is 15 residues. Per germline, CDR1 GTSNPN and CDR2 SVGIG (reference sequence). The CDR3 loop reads CAWSATRWGEIEQYF. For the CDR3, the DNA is TGTGCCTGGAGTGCCACGCGTTGGGGGGAAATCGAGCAGTACTTC. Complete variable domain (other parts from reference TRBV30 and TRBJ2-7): SQTIHQWPATLVQPVGSPLSLECTVEGTSNPNLYWYRQAAGRGLQLLFYSVGIGQISSEVPQNLSASRPQDRQFILSSKKLLLSDSGFYLCAWSATRWGEIEQYFGPGTRLTVT.

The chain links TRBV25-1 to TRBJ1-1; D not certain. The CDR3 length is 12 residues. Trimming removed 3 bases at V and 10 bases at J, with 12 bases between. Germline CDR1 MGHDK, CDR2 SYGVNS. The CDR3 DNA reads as TGTGCCAGCAGTGACCAAGGGCCTGGAGCTTTCTTT. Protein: CASSDQGPGAFF.

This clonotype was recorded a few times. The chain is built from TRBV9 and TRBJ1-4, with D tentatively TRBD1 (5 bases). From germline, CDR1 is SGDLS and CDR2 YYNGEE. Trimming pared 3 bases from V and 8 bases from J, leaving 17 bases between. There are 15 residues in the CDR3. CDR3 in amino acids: CASSGAGRQKEKLFF. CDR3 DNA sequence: TGTGCCAGCAGCGGAGCCGGGAGACAGAAAGAAAAACTGTTTTTT.

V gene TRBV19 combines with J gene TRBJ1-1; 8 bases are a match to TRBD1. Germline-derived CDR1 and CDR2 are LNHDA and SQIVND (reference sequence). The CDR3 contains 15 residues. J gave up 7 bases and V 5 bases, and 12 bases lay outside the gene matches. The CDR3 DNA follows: TGTGCCAGTAGTTCGTGGACAGGGAGGAGGGATGAAGCTTTCTTT. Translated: CASSSWTGRRDEAFF. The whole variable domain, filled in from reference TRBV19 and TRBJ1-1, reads DGGITQSPKYLFRKEGQNVTLSCEQNLNHDAMYWYRQDPGQGLRLIYYSQIVNDFQKGDIAEGYSVSREKKESFPLTVTSAQKNPTAFYLCASSSWTGRRDEAFFGQGTRLTVV.

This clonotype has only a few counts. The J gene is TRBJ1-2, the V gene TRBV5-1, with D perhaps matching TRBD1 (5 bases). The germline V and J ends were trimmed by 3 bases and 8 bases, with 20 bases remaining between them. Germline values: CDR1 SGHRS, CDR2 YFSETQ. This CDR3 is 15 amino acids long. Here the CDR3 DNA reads TGCGCCAGCAGCTCCCAGATGGAGGACATTTACGGCTACACCTTC. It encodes CASSSQMEDIYGYTF.

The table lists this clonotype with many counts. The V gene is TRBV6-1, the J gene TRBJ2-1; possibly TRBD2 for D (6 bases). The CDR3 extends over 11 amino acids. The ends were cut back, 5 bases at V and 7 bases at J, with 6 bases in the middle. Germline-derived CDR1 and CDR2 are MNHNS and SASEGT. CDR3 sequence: CASSRGNEQFF. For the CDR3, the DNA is TGTGCCAGCAGTCGGGGGAATGAGCAGTTCTTC.

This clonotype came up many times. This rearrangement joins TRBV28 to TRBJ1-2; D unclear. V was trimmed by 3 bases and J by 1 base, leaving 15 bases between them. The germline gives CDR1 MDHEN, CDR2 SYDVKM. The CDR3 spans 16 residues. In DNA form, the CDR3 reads TGTGCCAGCAGTTTGGTCGGGTGGGTTGGTAACTATGGCTACACCTTC. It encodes CASSLVGWVGNYGYTF.

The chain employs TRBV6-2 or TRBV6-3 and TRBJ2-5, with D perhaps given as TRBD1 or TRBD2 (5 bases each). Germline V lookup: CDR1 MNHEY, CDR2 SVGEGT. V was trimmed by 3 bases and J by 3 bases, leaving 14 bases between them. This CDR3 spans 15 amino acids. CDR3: CASSYVSVGEETQYF. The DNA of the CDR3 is TGTGCCAGCAGTTATGTGTCGGTGGGGGAAGAGACCCAGTACTTC.

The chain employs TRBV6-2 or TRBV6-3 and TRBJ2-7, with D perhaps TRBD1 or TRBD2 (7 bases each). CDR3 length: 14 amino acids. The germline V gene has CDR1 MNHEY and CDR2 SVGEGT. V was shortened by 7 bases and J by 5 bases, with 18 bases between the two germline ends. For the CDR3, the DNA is TGTGCCAGCACCAGGGGGGCGGGAGCTAACGAGCAGTACTTC. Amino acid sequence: CASTRGAGANEQYF.

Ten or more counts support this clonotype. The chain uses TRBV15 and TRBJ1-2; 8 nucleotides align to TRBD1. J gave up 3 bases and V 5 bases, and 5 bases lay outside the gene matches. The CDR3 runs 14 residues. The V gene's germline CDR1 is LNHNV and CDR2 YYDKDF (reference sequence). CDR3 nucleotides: TGTGCCACCAGCGCTCAACAGGGGGACTATGGCTACACCTTC. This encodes CATSAQQGDYGYTF. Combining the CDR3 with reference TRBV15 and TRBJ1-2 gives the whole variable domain DAMVIQNPRYQVTQFGKPVTLSCSQTLNHNVMYWYQQKSSQAPKLLFHYYDKDFNNEADTPDNFQSRRPNTSFCFLDIRSPGLGDTAMYLCATSAQQGDYGYTFGSGTRLTVV.

The CDR3 sequence is CASSYFSPGQGFDTEAFF. DNA for the CDR3: TGTGCCAGCAGTTACTTCTCACCGGGACAGGGGTTTGACACTGAAGCTTTCTTT. This chain joins TRBV6-2 or TRBV6-3 and TRBJ1-1, with TRBD1 matching 10 bases. After removal of 1 base from V and 3 bases from J, the junction contained 11 bases not matched to a gene. The CDR3 loop spans 18 amino acids. The V gene's germline CDR1 is MNHEY and CDR2 SVGEGT.

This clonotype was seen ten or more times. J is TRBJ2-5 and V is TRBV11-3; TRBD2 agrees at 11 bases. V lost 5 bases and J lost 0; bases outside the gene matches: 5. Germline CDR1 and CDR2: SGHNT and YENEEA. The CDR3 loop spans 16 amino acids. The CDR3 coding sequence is TGTGCCAGCAGCCCCGGGACTAGCGGAGACCAAGAGACCCAGTACTTC. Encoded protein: CASSPGTSGDQETQYF.

CDR3 in DNA: TGTGCCAGTATGCAGGGACGAAATCAGCCCCAGCATTTT. This encodes CASMQGRNQPQHF. The V gene is TRBV19, the J gene TRBJ1-5; tentative D call: TRBD1 (5 bases). V lost 7 bases and J lost 4, with 11 bases in between. The CDR3 covers 13 residues. Germline values: CDR1 LNHDA, CDR2 SQIVND (reference sequence).

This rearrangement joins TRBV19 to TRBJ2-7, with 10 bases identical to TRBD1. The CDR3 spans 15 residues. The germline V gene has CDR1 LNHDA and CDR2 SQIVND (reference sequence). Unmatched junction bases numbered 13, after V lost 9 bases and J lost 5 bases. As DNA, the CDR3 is TGTGCCAGCTCCAGGACCGGGACAGGGGCGGACGAGCAGTACTTC. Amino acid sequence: CASSRTGTGADEQYF. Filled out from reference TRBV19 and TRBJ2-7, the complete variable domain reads DGGITQSPKYLFRKEGQNVTLSCEQNLNHDAMYWYRQDPGQGLRLIYYSQIVNDFQKGDIAEGYSVSREKKESFPLTVTSAQKNPTAFYLCASSRTGTGADEQYFGPGTRLTVT.

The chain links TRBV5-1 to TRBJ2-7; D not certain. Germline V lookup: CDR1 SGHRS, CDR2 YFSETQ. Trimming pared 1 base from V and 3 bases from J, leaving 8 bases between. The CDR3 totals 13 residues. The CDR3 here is CASSLKGNYEQYF. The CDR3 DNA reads TGCGCCAGCAGCTTGAAGGGTAACTACGAGCAGTACTTC.

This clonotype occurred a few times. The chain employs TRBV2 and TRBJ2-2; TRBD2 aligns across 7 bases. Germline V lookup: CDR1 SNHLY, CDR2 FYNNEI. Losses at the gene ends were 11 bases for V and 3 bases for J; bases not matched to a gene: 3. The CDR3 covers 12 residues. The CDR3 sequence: CALGRDTGELFF. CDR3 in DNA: TGTGCCCTAGGGAGGGACACCGGGGAGCTGTTTTTT. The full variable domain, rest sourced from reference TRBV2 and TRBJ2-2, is EPEVTQTPSHQVTQMGQEVILRCVPISNHLYFYWYRQILGQKVEFLVSFYNNEISEKSEIFDDQFSVERPDGSNFTLKIRSTKLEDSAMYFCALGRDTGELFFGEGSRLTVL.

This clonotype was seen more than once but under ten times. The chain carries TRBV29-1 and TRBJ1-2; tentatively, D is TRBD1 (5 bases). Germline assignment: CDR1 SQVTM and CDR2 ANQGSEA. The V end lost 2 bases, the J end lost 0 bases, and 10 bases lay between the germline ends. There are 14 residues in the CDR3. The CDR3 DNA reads TGCAGCGTTGAACGGGACTTAGCTAACTATGGCTACACCTTC. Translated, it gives CSVERDLANYGYTF.

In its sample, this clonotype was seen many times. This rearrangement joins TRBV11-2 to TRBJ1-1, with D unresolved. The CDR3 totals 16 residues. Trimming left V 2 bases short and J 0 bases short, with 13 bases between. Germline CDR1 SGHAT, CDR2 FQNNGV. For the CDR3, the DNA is TGTGCCAGCAGCTTAAGAGTTCAGAGGCTGAACACTGAAGCTTTCTTT. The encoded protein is CASSLRVQRLNTEAFF.